This record concerns one T cell receptor (beta chain) sequence. The target antigen is unknown. All the donors were Caucasian adults who lived in Nashville, Tennessee. V lost 4 bases and J lost 2, with 13 bases in between. Germline CDR1 SGHKS, CDR2 YYEKEE (reference sequence). The CDR3 is made up of 14 amino acids. These data come from a study of shared clonotypes between healthy human individuals. Turning to the study itself: CD4 naive and memory got three plates each, CD8 naive two, CD8 memory one.

Study outcomes and limitations: Limitation of the genetic and exposure-history diversity represented came from the few donors.

Authors' processing steps: Junction-only sequences without quality scores were provided by ImmunoSEQ, so filtering was different. Repertoires were generated with immunoSEQ multiplex PCR, while TCRdb's copy carries only in-frame clones and drops some. The DNA was the basis for D and trimming; V, J and clone size are from that table. The sample lists 2 million to 2.5 million clones, 85% to 95% occurring once. Sequenced material: naive CD4+ T cells from PBMCs. Subset indicated: CD45RA+ positively selected. This sequence was found in a man between 18 and 35 years old in good health. Some clones in this sample may be carry-over from other donors' samples. The rearrangement links TRBV5-5 to TRBJ2-7; no reliable D call. CDR3 sequence: CASSLRTETYEQYF. CDR3 in DNA: TGTGCCAGCAGCCTTCGGACGGAAACCTACGAGCAGTACTTC.